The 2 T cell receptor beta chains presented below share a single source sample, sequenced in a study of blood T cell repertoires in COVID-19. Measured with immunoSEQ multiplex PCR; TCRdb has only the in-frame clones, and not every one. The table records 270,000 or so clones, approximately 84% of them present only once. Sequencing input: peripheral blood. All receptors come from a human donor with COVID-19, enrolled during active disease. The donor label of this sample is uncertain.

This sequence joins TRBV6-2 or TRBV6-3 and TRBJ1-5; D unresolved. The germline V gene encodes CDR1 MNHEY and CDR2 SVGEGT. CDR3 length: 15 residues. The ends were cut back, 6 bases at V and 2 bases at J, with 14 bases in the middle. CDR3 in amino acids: CASSRIFTGNQPQHF. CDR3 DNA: TGTGCCAGCAGCCGGATATTCACAGGCAATCAGCCCCAGCATTTT.

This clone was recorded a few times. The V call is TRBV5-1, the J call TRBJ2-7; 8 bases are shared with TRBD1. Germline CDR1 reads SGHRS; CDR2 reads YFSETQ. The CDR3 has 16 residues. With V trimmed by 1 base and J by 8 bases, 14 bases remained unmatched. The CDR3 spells CASSLTLDGTGQKQYF. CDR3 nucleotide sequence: TGCGCCAGCAGCTTGACACTCGACGGGACAGGCCAGAAGCAGTACTTC.